This T cell receptor (beta chain) was identified during a study of blood T cell repertoires in COVID-19. Overall study context: Samples taken during acute and convalescent COVID-19 were collected in the United States, Italy and Spain. T cells, B-cell-depleted T cells, or PBMCs provided the cDNA or gDNA that served as material.

Original data processing: Amplified reference gene primers provided the basis for estimating nucleated cell counts. This table comes from immunoSEQ multiplex PCR, and its TCRdb copy is limited to in-frame clones, with some not included. From that table come the V and J calls and clone size; the DNA was used to work out D and trimming. The sample shows 200,000 to 250,000 clones, around three quarters of them seen only once. Losses at the gene ends were 4 bases for V and 8 bases for J; bases not matched to a gene: 19. The CDR3 is 19 residues long. CDR1 LGHDT and CDR2 YNNKEL come from the germline V gene (reference sequence).

This rearrangement joins TRBV3-1 (or the pseudogene TRBV3-2) to TRBJ2-1; 11 bases are a match to TRBD2. The origin of this receptor is a woman in her 70s with acute or convalescent COVID-19. The specimen was peripheral blood. CDR3 residues: CASSPSSVPSGRPLHEQFF. The CDR3 bases are TGTGCCAGCAGCCCATCGTCCGTGCCTAGCGGGAGGCCCCTCCATGAGCAGTTCTTC.